One and the same sample provided the 26 T cell receptor beta chains below, sequenced in a study of blood T cells in healthy people across ages. Primed by a sample-barcoded 5' primer and a J-beta primer mix, a second PCR proceeded for 7 to 11 cycles. One entry per CDR3 protein, called by TCRdb with MiXCR from the 5' RACE reads. The table has roughly 800,000 distinct CDR3 sequences, 55% to 75% seen once. The sample comprised blood. The receptors here all came from a man aged 30 to 39 in good health.

This sequence joins TRBV29-1 and TRBJ1-2; 7 nucleotides match TRBD1. The germline V gene has CDR1 SQVTM and CDR2 ANQGSEA. J gave up 5 bases and V 4 bases, and 7 bases lay outside the gene matches. The CDR3 length is 13 residues. The CDR3 sequence: CSVGTGQTYGYTF. The CDR3 DNA reads as TGCAGCGTTGGGACAGGCCAGACATATGGCTACACCTTC.

The rearrangement uses TRBV6-5 and TRBJ1-2; a weak D match, TRBD1 (6 bases). The CDR3 extends over 15 amino acids. Germline V gene lookup returns CDR1 MNHEY and CDR2 SVGAGI. Deletions cut 0 bases from V and 2 bases from J, with 10 bases between. The CDR3 loop reads CASSYSEGVNYGYTF. DNA for the CDR3: TGTGCCAGCAGTTACTCGGAGGGGGTGAACTATGGCTACACCTTC.

As regards this clonotype: Sequence at one end of the junction differs from germline and may be a read error. The chain links TRBV7-9 to TRBJ2-3; D uncertain. This CDR3 is 16 amino acids long. Per the germline V gene, CDR1 is SEHNR and CDR2 is FQNEAQ (reference sequence). This CDR3 reads CASNLDPGPITDTQYF. In nucleotides, the CDR3 is TGTGCCAGCAACTTAGATCCAGGCCCTATCACAGATACGCAGTATTTT.

This clonotype was seen only a few times. This chain joins TRBV7-9 and TRBJ2-5; D possibly uses TRBD1 or TRBD2 (5 bases each). V was clipped by 5 bases and J by 3 bases, with 19 bases between them. This CDR3 has 16 residues. CDR1 is SEHNR and CDR2 is FQNEAQ in the germline V gene (reference sequence). CDR3 nucleotides: TGTGCCAGCAGCCCCATTAATCGGGACCCAAAAGAGACCCAGTACTTC. Protein: CASSPINRDPKETQYF.

The chain is built from TRBV20-1 and TRBJ2-3; D call uncertain. Per germline, CDR1 DFQATT and CDR2 SNEGSKA (reference sequence). V was shortened by 5 bases and J by 3 bases, with 15 bases between the two germline ends. The CDR3 covers 14 residues. The CDR3 DNA reads TGCAGTGCTCTGTCCGGTGATAGGACAGATACGCAGTATTTT. Its protein product is CSALSGDRTDTQYF.

A note on this clonotype: One end of the junction is discordant with germline, which a read error may explain. The chain uses TRBV6-2 or TRBV6-3 and TRBJ2-1, with 7 bases that match TRBD1. Germline-derived CDR1 and CDR2 are MNHEY and SVGEGT. The CDR3 consists of 19 residues. The chain's CDR3 is CASRRDGRPGQKHYNERFF. In DNA, the CDR3 is TGTGCCAGCAGAAGGGATGGCCGCCCGGGACAGAAGCACTACAATGAGCGGTTCTTC.

The rearrangement links TRBV7-9 to TRBJ2-3, with 9 bases that match TRBD1. Trimming cost V 5 bases and J 0 bases; bases outside gene matches: 6. Germline values: CDR1 SEHNR, CDR2 FQNEAQ (reference sequence). CDR3 length equals 16 residues. The CDR3 loop is CASSIGTGSSTDTQYF. The CDR3 DNA reads TGTGCCAGCAGCATCGGGACAGGGAGTAGCACAGATACGCAGTATTTT.

J is TRBJ2-7 and V is TRBV21-1; the table's D call TRBD1 went unverified against the DNA. TRBV21-1 is noted as a pseudogene. CDR3 length: 13 residues. The CDR3 DNA is TGTGCCAGCCCACAGGGGACGCTTGACGAGCAGTACTTC. It encodes CASPQGTLDEQYF.

This clonotype was observed a few times. This chain joins TRBV29-1 and TRBJ2-3; 11 nucleotides match TRBD2. This CDR3 is 14 amino acids long. With 6 bases clipped from V and 8 bases from J, the junction kept 10 bases outside the gene matches. Germline V CDR1 and CDR2: SQVTM, ANQGSEA. Here the CDR3 reads CSVLAGGIQFTQYF. DNA of the CDR3: TGCAGCGTCCTAGCGGGAGGTATACAGTTTACGCAGTATTTT.

This clonotype was counted a few times. The V gene is TRBV20-1, the J gene TRBJ1-2; TRBD1 matches 7 bases. The length of the CDR3 is 13 residues. Germline trimming cut 6 bases from V and 2 bases from J; bases unmatched to any gene: 6. Germline loops: CDR1 DFQATT, CDR2 SNEGSKA (reference sequence). CDR3 protein: CSARGGSNYGYTF. The DNA for the CDR3 is TGCAGTGCCAGGGGGGGGTCCAACTATGGCTACACCTTC.

The chain combines TRBV2 with TRBJ1-2; no clear D gene. V gave up 3 bases and J gave up 5 bases, with 16 bases separating them. CDR3 size: 15 residues. The germline CDR1 and CDR2 sequences are SNHLY and FYNNEI. CDR3 in DNA: TGTGCCAGCAGTGATCAGAGGACCGAATCTTATGGCTACACCTTC. This translates into CASSDQRTESYGYTF.

There are a few counts of this clonotype. J is TRBJ2-1 and V is TRBV3-1; 11 nucleotides match TRBD1. Per germline, CDR1 LGHDT and CDR2 YNNKEL (reference sequence). There are 17 residues in the CDR3. V dropped 4 bases and J dropped 4; count of bases not matched to a gene: 9. CDR3 in amino acids: CASSLTPGTGGYNEQFF. In DNA form, the CDR3 reads TGTGCCAGCAGCCTCACCCCCGGGACAGGGGGTTACAATGAGCAGTTCTTC.

This clonotype was seen more than once but under ten times. This chain links TRBV7-2 with TRBJ2-7; D unclear. This CDR3 is 14 amino acids long. Deletions cut 4 bases from V and 6 bases from J, with 16 bases between. Looked up from germline, CDR1 is SGHTA and CDR2 is FQGNSA. CDR3 amino acids: CASSSGQPASEQYF. DNA for the CDR3: TGTGCCAGCAGCTCCGGGCAGCCTGCCAGCGAGCAGTACTTC.

J is TRBJ2-5 and V is TRBV29-1, with 10 bases aligning to TRBD1. TRBJ2-7 matches the DNA end more closely, so the J call is doubtful. From germline, CDR1 is SQVTM and CDR2 ANQGSEA. The CDR3 sequence is 15 residues long. CDR3 DNA: TGCAGCGTCCGCGGACAGGGGGGACTCTCCTACGAGCAGTACTTC. Its protein is CSVRGQGGLSYEQYF.

This chain connects TRBV5-1 to TRBJ2-3; maybe TRBD2 (6 bases). The CDR3 is 15 amino acids. Trimming stripped 3 bases from V and 1 base from J, with 12 bases between. Germline assignment: CDR1 SGHRS and CDR2 YFSETQ. The CDR3 spells CASSSGTGGTDTQYF. CDR3 in DNA: TGCGCCAGCAGCTCTGGGACTGGCGGCACAGATACGCAGTATTTT.

The rearrangement uses TRBV20-1 and TRBJ1-2; D is possibly TRBD1 (5 bases). Trimming pared 3 bases from V and 4 bases from J, leaving 12 bases between. This CDR3 is 13 amino acids long. Per germline, CDR1 DFQATT and CDR2 SNEGSKA (reference sequence). CDR3 DNA: TGCAGTGCTAGTTCGGGGCCAACCTATGGCTACACCTTC. This encodes CSASSGPTYGYTF.

CDR3 nucleotide sequence: TGTGCCAGCAGCTTTATCGGAGGACCAGATACGCAGTATTTT. Protein product: CASSFIGGPDTQYF. This chain links TRBV7-2 with TRBJ2-3, with D perhaps TRBD2 (5 bases). CDR1 and CDR2 (germline): SGHTA, FQGNSA. The CDR3 extends over 14 amino acids. Trimming took 3 bases from V and 4 from J, leaving 11 bases between them.

The count of this clonotype is one. The V gene is TRBV12-5, the J gene TRBJ1-2; D perhaps matches TRBD1 (5 bases). Trimming left V 0 bases short and J 3 bases short, with 14 bases between. Germline-derived CDR1 and CDR2 are LGHNT and FRNRAP. This CDR3 has 16 amino acids. The CDR3 loop is CASGLVIDGDDYGYTF. DNA for the CDR3: TGTGCTAGTGGTTTGGTAATTGATGGGGACGACTATGGCTACACCTTC.

The rearrangement uses TRBV7-6 and TRBJ2-1, with D uncertain. This CDR3 is 12 amino acids long. Between the trimmed V and J ends, which lost 2 bases and 15 bases, there was a span of 14 bases. In germline, CDR1 is SGHVS, CDR2 FNYEAQ. The CDR3 region has the DNA TGTGCCAGCAGCTTAAATCAGCGCCATTCGTTCTTC. As protein: CASSLNQRHSFF.

This chain uses TRBV10-1 with TRBJ2-1, with unresolved D. Germline V CDR1 and CDR2: WNHNN, SYGVQD (reference sequence). V gave up 6 bases and J gave up 12 bases, with 21 bases separating them. CDR3 length equals 14 residues. CDR3 sequence: CASSPYGRDSGQFF. The CDR3 region has the DNA TGCGCCAGCAGCCCGTATGGGCGCGACTCGGGGCAGTTCTTC.

This clonotype was detected a few times. CDR3 DNA sequence: TGTGCCAGCAGTTTTTTTGGGGGGGGGCTCACAGATACGCAGTATTTT. This gives the protein CASSFFGGGLTDTQYF. The rearrangement uses TRBV12-3 or TRBV12-4 and TRBJ2-3; possibly TRBD2 for D (7 bases). The CDR3 has 16 amino acids. Trimming shortened V by 3 bases and J by 2 bases, and 15 bases separated the two germline ends.

The gene calls are TRBV20-1 and TRBJ2-3; a possible D gene is TRBD2 (6 bases). Trimming pared 5 bases from V and 6 bases from J, leaving 27 bases between. This CDR3 is 17 amino acids long. Germline values: CDR1 DFQATT, CDR2 SNEGSKA (reference sequence). The DNA of the CDR3 is TGCAGTGCTCCACCACCGGGACTCCCGTCTGAGGAGGATACGCAGTATTTT. Protein: CSAPPPGLPSEEDTQYF.

Here the CDR3 DNA reads TGTGCCAGCAGATTGACAGGAGCTAACTATGGCTACACCTTC. Its protein is CASRLTGANYGYTF. V usage is TRBV6-5 and J usage is TRBJ1-2; D might be TRBD1 (6 bases). Deletions cut 6 bases from V and 0 bases from J, with 11 bases between. Germline V lookup: CDR1 MNHEY, CDR2 SVGAGI. This CDR3 spans 14 amino acids.

This clonotype was detected only a few times. The V call is TRBV4-2, the J call TRBJ2-5; D perhaps matches TRBD1 (6 bases). Germline CDR1 is LGHNA and CDR2 is YNFKEQ. There are 15 residues in the CDR3. V was cut by 3 bases and J by 1 base, with 12 bases left in between. Here the CDR3 reads CASSQDGQTQETQYF. The CDR3 nucleotides are TGTGCCAGCAGCCAGGATGGACAGACCCAAGAGACCCAGTACTTC.

The genes are TRBV6-6 and TRBJ1-1, with D maybe TRBD1 (5 bases). Trimming took 0 bases from V and 6 from J, leaving 14 bases between them. The CDR3 totals 15 residues. Germline V lookup: CDR1 MNHNY, CDR2 SVGAGI (reference sequence). The CDR3 coding sequence is TGTGCCAGCAGTTACTCCTCGACAGTTACCCCTGAAGCTTTCTTT. This encodes CASSYSSTVTPEAFF.

This clonotype was detected only a few times. The gene calls are TRBV19 and TRBJ1-2, with D unclear. The ends were cut back, 5 bases at V and 7 bases at J, with 29 bases in the middle. Germline CDR1 is LNHDA and CDR2 is SQIVND (reference sequence). CDR3 length: 18 amino acids. The CDR3 DNA reads as TGTGCCAGTAGTCCGGGGAGACACCTACCCCCTTCCGTTGTTGGCTACACCTTC. It translates to CASSPGRHLPPSVVGYTF. Filled out from reference TRBV19 and TRBJ1-2, the complete variable domain reads DGGITQSPKYLFRKEGQNVTLSCEQNLNHDAMYWYRQDPGQGLRLIYYSQIVNDFQKGDIAEGYSVSREKKESFPLTVTSAQKNPTAFYLCASSPGRHLPPSVVGYTFGSGTRLTVV.